This TCR beta chain was retrieved from a study of a mutant IDH1 vaccine in newly diagnosed glioma. TCRdb keeps only in-frame clones here, not all; method: immunoSEQ multiplex PCR. The sample includes tens of thousands of clones, 83% of them seen just once. Documented time point: baseline, week 1 (first vaccination visit). Noted treatment: pre-vaccination baseline after standard-of-care therapy. Trimming took 4 bases from V and 3 from J, leaving 16 bases between them. The CDR3 covers 15 residues. Germline V gene lookup returns CDR1 MNHEY and CDR2 SVGAGI. The chain recombines TRBV6-5 with TRBJ2-7, with D unclear. This TCR was recovered from a woman between 45 and 65 years old with glioma. Sequenced material: PBMCs, taken from a glioma patient treated with radiotherapy, temozolomide or both. The CDR3 spells CASSLASQSNYEQYF. As DNA, the CDR3 is TGTGCCAGCAGTTTGGCCAGCCAATCCAACTACGAGCAGTACTTC.